This entry describes one T cell receptor beta chain. No antigen is known for it. These data come from a study of T-cell reconstitution after alpha-beta-depleted transplantation in children. Unique molecular identifiers were incorporated into the prepared TCRbeta library. TCRdb re-called the PCR reads with MiXCR, one entry per CDR3 protein. This table has approximately 230,000 distinct CDR3 sequences, 20% to 30% appearing once. In germline, CDR1 is SQVTM, CDR2 ANQGSEA. V was cut by 3 bases and J by 5 bases, with 12 bases left in between. The CDR3 runs to 13 residues. Study-wide points: Certain patients had high TCRbeta diversity at day 60, and it came from recipient T cells and thymic progenitors that survived.

This receptor was identified in a girl aged 2 to 9 with Fanconi anemia, due to receive a stem cell transplant. Sequencing used PBMCs, obtained before TCRalphabeta/CD19-depleted stem cell transplant. This rearrangement joins TRBV29-1 to TRBJ2-3; perhaps TRBD1 as D (5 bases). CDR3 in amino acids: CSVELSRGDTQYF. In DNA form, the CDR3 reads TGCAGCGTTGAGTTATCAAGGGGAGATACGCAGTATTTT.